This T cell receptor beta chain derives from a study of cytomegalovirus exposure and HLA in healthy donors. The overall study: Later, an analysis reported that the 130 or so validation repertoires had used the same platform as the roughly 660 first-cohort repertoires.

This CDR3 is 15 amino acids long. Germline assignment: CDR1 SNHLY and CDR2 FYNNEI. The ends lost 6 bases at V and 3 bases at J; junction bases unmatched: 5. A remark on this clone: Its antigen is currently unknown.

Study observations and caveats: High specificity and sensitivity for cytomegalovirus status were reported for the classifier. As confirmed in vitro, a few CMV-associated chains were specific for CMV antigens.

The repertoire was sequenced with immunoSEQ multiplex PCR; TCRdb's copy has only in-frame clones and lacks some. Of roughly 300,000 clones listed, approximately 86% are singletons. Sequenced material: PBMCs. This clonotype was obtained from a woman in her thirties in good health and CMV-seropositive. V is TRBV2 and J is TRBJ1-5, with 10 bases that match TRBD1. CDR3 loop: CASRLTGGYNQPQHF. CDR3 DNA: TGTGCCAGCAGACTGACAGGGGGCTACAATCAGCCCCAGCATTTT. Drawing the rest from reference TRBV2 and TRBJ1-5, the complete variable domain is EPEVTQTPSHQVTQMGQEVILRCVPISNHLYFYWYRQILGQKVEFLVSFYNNEISEKSEIFDDQFSVERPDGSNFTLKIRSTKLEDSAMYFCASRLTGGYNQPQHFGDGTRLSIL.